One TCR beta chain is described in this entry. The CDR3 is 15 amino acids. Germline values: CDR1 MNHEY, CDR2 SMNVEV (reference sequence). V gave up 3 bases and J gave up 0 bases; unmatched junction bases: 0. In the original workflow: How many nucleated cells were present was estimated from reference gene primer amplification. Some clones are missing from TCRdb's copy, which holds only in-frame ones; the method was immunoSEQ multiplex PCR. That table gives V, J and clone size, and the DNA gave D and trimming. The sample records 200,000 to 250,000 clones, around 90% being singletons. This specimen belongs to a study of blood T cell repertoires in COVID-19. The overall study: COVID-19 samples, acute and convalescent, were from the United States, Italy and Spain. The cDNA or gDNA used as material had been derived from T cells, B-cell-depleted T cells, or PBMCs.

This TCR was recovered from a man aged 25 to 40 with COVID-19, enrolled during active disease. Sequenced: peripheral blood. V and J are TRBV27 and TRBJ2-1; 9 bases align to TRBD2. The CDR3 loop is CASSFSGSSYNEQFF. CDR3 nucleotides: TGTGCCAGCAGTTTTAGCGGGAGCTCCTACAATGAGCAGTTCTTC.